These 9 T cell receptor beta chains were sequenced from one sample in a study of blood T cells in healthy people across ages. For the second PCR, which ran for about 6 to 11 cycles, a sample-barcoded 5' primer and a J-beta primer mix were used. TCRdb reprocessed the 5' RACE reads via MiXCR and lists one record per CDR3 protein. The profile covers around 850,000 distinct CDR3 sequences, with about 37% appearing a single time and 10% to 15% taken by the ten largest. Source material: blood. These TCRs come from a man younger than 35 in good health.

This chain connects TRBV4-2 to TRBJ2-7, with D tentatively TRBD1 (6 bases). The CDR3 is made up of 17 amino acids. In germline, CDR1 is LGHNA, CDR2 YNFKEQ. The germline V and J ends were trimmed by 0 bases and 2 bases, with 17 bases remaining between them. DNA of the CDR3: TGTGCCAGCAGCCAAGATCCCAGGACAGTGGTTACCTACGAGCAGTACTTC. It yields the protein CASSQDPRTVVTYEQYF.

The chain uses TRBV5-1 and TRBJ2-7; D is undetermined. Trimming shortened V by 5 bases and J by 2 bases, and 23 bases separated the two germline ends. The length of the CDR3 is 17 residues. Germline lookup yields CDR1 SGHRS and CDR2 YFSETQ. For the CDR3, the DNA is TGCGCCAGCAGATCCCACTGGCTGACGAATTACACCTACGAGCAGTACTTC. It codes for CASRSHWLTNYTYEQYF.

This clonotype was observed many times. The gene calls are TRBV12-3 or TRBV12-4 and TRBJ2-1; D may be TRBD2 (6 bases). The CDR3 runs 18 residues. V lost 1 base and J 0 bases, leaving 16 bases between the germline ends. CDR3 region: CASSLVGGAKGSYNEQFF. In DNA, the CDR3 is TGTGCCAGCAGTTTAGTAGGCGGGGCGAAGGGCTCCTACAATGAGCAGTTCTTC.

The chain employs TRBV5-1 and TRBJ2-2, with 9 positions matching TRBD1. The junction had 3 bases not matched to a gene; V was cut back by 1 base and J by 5 bases. The CDR3 length is 15 residues. The germline CDR1 and CDR2 sequences are SGHRS and YFSETQ. This CDR3 reads CASSLRDRVTGELFF. Here the CDR3 DNA reads TGCGCCAGCAGCTTGAGGGACAGGGTAACCGGGGAGCTGTTTTTT.

The V and J genes are TRBV5-6 and TRBJ2-1; D remains unclear. Per the germline V gene, CDR1 is SGHDT and CDR2 is YYEEEE. Between the trimmed V and J ends, which lost 4 bases and 10 bases, there was a span of 12 bases. The CDR3 consists of 12 residues. CDR3 DNA sequence: TGTGCCAGCAGCCCTTTGTTAGGAGAGCAGTTCTTC. Amino acid sequence: CASSPLLGEQFF.

This clonotype was detected only once. Relative to the germline gene, one junction end is altered; a read error may explain this. The gene calls are TRBV5-1 and TRBJ1-2; TRBD1 agrees at 7 bases. CDR1 SGHRS and CDR2 YFSETQ come from the germline V gene. This CDR3 has 17 amino acids. CDR3 sequence: CASSLGQGPQSNDGYTF. CDR3 sequence (DNA): TGCGCCAGCAGCTTGGGACAGGGACCTCAATCTAACGATGGCTACACCTTC.

This clonotype has more than one count but fewer than ten. The V call is TRBV5-6, the J call TRBJ1-5; D is unresolved. This CDR3 has 20 residues. Deletions cut 2 bases from V and 2 bases from J, with 26 bases between. CDR1 and CDR2 (germline): SGHDT, YYEEEE. The CDR3 DNA sequence: TGTGCCAGCAGCTTAAGTATGCGGGGAAGGGTTGCTAGTGGCAATCAGCCCCAGCATTTT. Encoded protein: CASSLSMRGRVASGNQPQHF. Full variable domain (rest looked up from reference TRBV5-6 and TRBJ1-5): DAGVTQSPTHLIKTRGQQVTLRCSPKSGHDTVSWYQQALGQGPQFIFQYYEEEERQRGNFPDRFSGHQFPNYSSELNVNALLLGDSALYLCASSLSMRGRVASGNQPQHFGDGTRLSIL.

The V call is TRBV11-3, the J call TRBJ2-2; 7 bases agree with TRBD2. The ends lost 0 bases at V and 6 bases at J; junction bases unmatched: 4. The CDR3 contains 15 residues. In germline, CDR1 is SGHNT, CDR2 YENEEA. The CDR3 DNA follows: TGTGCCAGCAGCTTAGAGGGGGGGAATGCCGGGGAGCTGTTTTTT. As protein: CASSLEGGNAGELFF.

V usage is TRBV20-1 and J usage is TRBJ2-7; D is perhaps TRBD1 or TRBD2 (5 bases each). This CDR3 has 16 residues. V lost 1 base and J lost 3, with 19 bases in between. Germline V CDR1 and CDR2: DFQATT, SNEGSKA (reference sequence). This CDR3 reads CSARAPDPGHFYEQYF. The DNA of the CDR3 is TGCAGTGCTAGAGCCCCCGACCCGGGGCACTTCTACGAGCAGTACTTC.